Listed below are T cell receptor beta chains from one sample, sequenced in a study of blood T cell repertoires in COVID-19. Sequenced by immunoSEQ multiplex PCR; TCRdb stores in-frame clones only, minus some. Of fewer than 250,000 clones listed, around four fifths were seen once; the top ten hold 4.7%. Material: peripheral blood. Receptors originate from a woman aged 70-85 years with acute or convalescent COVID-19. Both conserved end residues are part of each CDR3. A D gene is named only where the DNA matches it firmly. The size of a clone is reported for some rows only, either as once, few or many, or as a class for expanded clones.

clone size	V gene	J gene	D gene	CDR3 protein	CDR3 DNA
NA	TRBV10-3	TRBJ1-1	TRBD1	CAIRRQGLNTEAFF	TGTGCCATCAGACGACAGGGGTTGAACACTGAAGCTTTCTTT
NA	TRBV19	TRBJ1-1	NA	CASSWQDANTEAFF	TGTGCCAGTAGTTGGCAGGATGCGAACACTGAAGCTTTCTTT
NA	TRBV29-1	TRBJ1-2	TRBD1	CSVDRTYGYTF	TGCAGCGTGGACAGGACTTATGGCTACACCTTC
NA	TRBV28	TRBJ2-3	TRBD2	CASSFGRGQFYTQYF	TGTGCCAGCAGTTTTGGGAGGGGTCAATTCTATACGCAGTATTTT
NA	TRBV19	TRBJ1-1	NA	CASSRTNTEAFF	TGTGCCAGTAGTAGGACTAACACTGAAGCTTTCTTT
NA	TRBV28	TRBJ1-5	TRBD1	CATYRGAYSNQPQHF	TGTGCCACTTACAGGGGGGCATATAGCAATCAGCCCCAGCATTTT
NA	TRBV11-2	TRBJ2-1	NA	CASSSGGAGEQFF	TGTGCCAGCAGCTCGGGCGGGGCCGGGGAGCAGTTCTTC
NA	TRBV2	TRBJ2-5	TRBD1	CASSERDRGEETQYF	TGTGCCAGCAGCGAGCGGGACAGGGGTGAGGAGACCCAGTACTTC
NA	TRBV29-1	TRBJ2-7	TRBD2	CSVSQGLVGEQYF	TGCAGCGTCTCCCAGGGACTAGTAGGCGAGCAGTACTTC
NA	TRBV6-2/TRBV6-3	TRBJ1-1	NA	CASSYEKGKAFF	TGTGCCAGCAGTTACGAGAAGGGGAAAGCTTTCTTT
NA	TRBV12-3/TRBV12-4	TRBJ1-6	NA	CASSGQFNSPLHF	TGTGCCAGCAGTGGACAGTTTAATTCACCCCTCCACTTT
NA	TRBV7-7	TRBJ2-1	TRBD2	CASSSGTSGTYNEQFF	TGTGCCAGCAGCTCCGGGACTAGCGGGACATACAATGAGCAGTTCTTC
NA	TRBV6-2/TRBV6-3	TRBJ1-4	NA	CASSPGGATNEKLFF	TGTGCCAGCAGTCCCGGCGGTGCAACTAATGAAAAACTGTTTTTT
NA	TRBV3-1/TRBV3-2	TRBJ1-5	NA	CASSQNYVSNQPQHF	TGTGCCAGCAGCCAAAACTACGTTAGCAATCAGCCCCAGCATTTT
once	TRBV18	TRBJ2-7	NA	CASSQITTYEQYF	TGTGCCAGCTCGCAAATCACAACCTACGAGCAGTACTTC
NA	TRBV6-5	TRBJ1-1	NA	CASIAGWGNTEAFF	TGTGCCAGCATTGCAGGGTGGGGGAACACTGAAGCTTTCTTT
NA	TRBV9	TRBJ1-4	NA	CASSVIPGANEKLFF	TGTGCCAGCAGCGTAATCCCAGGGGCCAATGAAAAACTGTTTTTT
once	TRBV12-3/TRBV12-4	TRBJ1-2	NA	CASSLNREGYTF	TGTGCCAGCAGTTTGAATCGGGAGGGCTACACCTTC
NA	TRBV7-2	TRBJ1-2	NA	CASSYSMSYGYTF	TGTGCCAGCAGCTATTCGATGAGCTATGGCTACACCTTC
NA	TRBV7-9	TRBJ2-1	NA	CASTVGGGLYNEQFF	TGTGCCAGCACCGTAGGGGGGGGCCTTTACAATGAGCAGTTCTTC
NA	TRBV21-1	TRBJ1-1	NA	CASSTPVRF	TGTGCCAGCAGCACGCCGGTACGTTTT
NA	TRBV5-4	TRBJ2-7	NA	CASTPGPGDYEQYF	TGTGCCAGCACCCCGGGCCCGGGGGACTACGAGCAGTACTTC
few	TRBV7-9	TRBJ1-6	NA	CASSPWTANSPLHF	TGTGCCAGCAGCCCATGGACAGCGAATTCACCCCTCCACTTT
NA	TRBV6-5	TRBJ1-1	NA	CASRKQGLGTEAFF	TGTGCCAGCAGGAAACAGGGCCTCGGCACTGAAGCTTTCTTT
NA	TRBV21-1	TRBJ1-1	NA	CASSKGGWSTEAFF	TGTGCCAGCAGCAAGGGGGGTTGGAGCACTGAAGCTTTCTTT
NA	TRBV5-4	TRBJ1-1	NA	CASSLGGGRGNTEAFF	TGTGCCAGCAGCTTGGGAGGTGGCAGGGGGAACACTGAAGCTTTCTTT
NA	TRBV2	TRBJ1-6	NA	CASSEGQSRGNRNSPLHF	TGTGCCAGCAGTGAAGGGCAGAGCAGGGGTAATCGTAATTCACCCCTCCACTTT
few	TRBV4-3	TRBJ1-1	NA	CASSSRPGVNTEAFF	TGCGCCAGCAGCTCTCGACCCGGAGTGAACACTGAAGCTTTCTTT
NA	TRBV18	TRBJ1-1	TRBD1	CASSPAGTASLNTEAFF	TGTGCCAGCTCACCGGCCGGGACAGCCTCCTTGAACACTGAAGCTTTCTTT
NA	TRBV6-1	TRBJ1-2	NA	CASSEKGRGGGYTF	TGTGCCAGCAGTGAAAAGGGGCGCGGTGGGGGCTACACCTTC
few	TRBV21-1	TRBJ1-3	NA	CASRLNLGLQSSGNTIYF	TGTGCCAGCAGATTAAACCTAGGACTGCAGAGCTCTGGAAACACCATATATTTT
NA	TRBV6-5	TRBJ1-2	TRBD1	CAGAQGDRIGYGYTF	TGTGCCGGGGCCCAGGGGGATCGGATTGGCTATGGCTACACCTTC
NA	TRBV6-1	TRBJ2-3	TRBD1	CASSEGGGADTQYF	TGTGCCAGCAGTGAAGGAGGGGGCGCAGATACGCAGTATTTT
NA	TRBV5-1	TRBJ2-7	TRBD1	CASSRDRGAYEQYF	TGCGCCAGCAGCCGAGACAGGGGAGCCTACGAGCAGTACTTC
NA	TRBV24-1	TRBJ2-5	NA	CATSDSRGAGETQYF	TGTGCCACCAGTGATAGCAGGGGGGCGGGGGAGACCCAGTACTTC
few	TRBV6-2/TRBV6-3	TRBJ1-6	NA	CASSLSGTRQSLHF	TGTGCCAGCAGTTTAAGCGGGACTCGTCAATCCCTCCACTTT
NA	TRBV5-1	TRBJ2-2	TRBD1	CASTTWTGKGAGELFF	TGCGCCAGCACCACATGGACAGGGAAGGGGGCCGGGGAGCTGTTTTTT
NA	TRBV11-2	TRBJ1-1	NA	CASSSQMNTEAFF	TGTGCCAGCAGCTCACAAATGAACACTGAAGCTTTCTTT